This TCR beta chain was captured by sequencing in a study of T cell responses to AZD1222 COVID-19 vaccine. TCRdb keeps only in-frame clones here, not all; method: immunoSEQ multiplex PCR. The table lists about 73,000 clones, 85% to 90% of them singletons. CDR1 is SGHRS and CDR2 is YFSETQ in the germline V gene. The CDR3 is made up of 14 amino acids. The V and J ends lost 3 bases and 7 bases respectively, with 14 bases between them. The rearrangement uses TRBV5-1 and TRBJ2-1, with TRBD2 as a possible D gene (6 bases). The receptor comes from an adult who received the AZD1222 COVID-19 vaccine. Sequencing was performed on peripheral blood, taken 28 days after the second AZD1222 dose. The CDR3 DNA is TGCGCCAGCAGCTGGAGATGGAGGGAAAATGAGCAGTTCTTC. Translation gives CASSWRWRENEQFF.